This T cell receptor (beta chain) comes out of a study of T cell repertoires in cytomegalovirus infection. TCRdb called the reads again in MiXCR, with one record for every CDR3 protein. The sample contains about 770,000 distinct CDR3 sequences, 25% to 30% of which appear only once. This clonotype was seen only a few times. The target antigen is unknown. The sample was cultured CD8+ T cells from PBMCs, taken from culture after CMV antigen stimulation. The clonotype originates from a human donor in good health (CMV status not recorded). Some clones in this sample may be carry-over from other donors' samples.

The CDR3 loop is CASSFGTEDSPLHF. The CDR3 nucleotides are TGTGCCAGCAGTTTCGGGACAGAAGATTCACCCCTCCACTTT. The genes are TRBV27 and TRBJ1-6; 7 bases match TRBD1. The CDR3 totals 14 residues. Germline CDR1 is MNHEY and CDR2 is SMNVEV (reference sequence). J gave up 8 bases and V 3 bases, and 4 bases lay outside the gene matches.